These T cell receptor beta chains were read from a single sample in a study of cytomegalovirus exposure and HLA in healthy donors. Profiled with immunoSEQ multiplex PCR; TCRdb holds only in-frame clones, not every one. Of roughly 150,000 clones listed, approximately 80% are singletons. Material: PBMCs. All receptors derive from a male donor in good health and CMV-seronegative. Both conserved end residues are part of each CDR3. The D gene is left open where the match is weak. The size field is filled for only some rows; it gives once, few, many or a size class.

>TRBJ2-1|TRBV11-2|.|.
TGTGCCAGCAGCTTTGAGGTTAGCGCAGAAGACAATGAGCAGTTCTTC
CASSFEVSAEDNEQFF
>TRBJ1-5|TRBV28|.|.
TGTGCCAGCAGTACAGGGCTACCAAATCAGCCCCAGCATTTT
CASSTGLPNQPQHF
>TRBJ1-5|TRBV14|once|.
TGTGCCAGCAGCCAAGATCCGGCTAGCCAGAGGGATCAGCCCCAGCATTTT
CASSQDPASQRDQPQHF
>TRBJ1-1|TRBV18|.|.
TGTGCCAGCTCATCTCAGGGGAGCGGCACTGAAGCTTTCTTT
CASSSQGSGTEAFF
>TRBJ2-7|TRBV29-1|few|.
TGCAGCGTTGAAGTTGGCAGGGTGGTGGGCGAGCAGTACTTC
CSVEVGRVVGEQYF
>TRBJ2-7|TRBV28|.|.
TGTGCCAGCAGACCGGACAGCTACGAGCAGTACTTC
CASRPDSYEQYF
>TRBJ2-4|TRBV5-4|few|TRBD2
TGTGCCAGCAGCTTTGGGGGGGAAGGAAACATTCAGTACTTC
CASSFGGEGNIQYF
>TRBJ2-1|TRBV5-1|.|TRBD1
TGCGCCAGCAGCGTGACAGGGTCCAATGAGCAGTTCTTC
CASSVTGSNEQFF
>TRBJ1-5|TRBV4-3|.|TRBD1
TGCGCCAGCAGCCTTACAGGGGGTCAGCCCCAGCATTTT
CASSLTGGQPQHF
>TRBJ2-1|TRBV29-1|.|TRBD1
TGCAGCGTTCACCGGGACAGGGGAGAGCAGTTCTTC
CSVHRDRGEQFF
>TRBJ2-1|TRBV7-2|.|.
TGTGCCAGCAGCTTTGGTAGCGCTACCGGTAATGAGCAGTTCTTC
CASSFGSATGNEQFF
>TRBJ2-7|TRBV27|.|.
TGTGCCAGCAGTTCAACTTCTGGAGGGGCGAACTACGAGCAGTACTTC
CASSSTSGGANYEQYF
>TRBJ1-5|TRBV6-6|few|.
TGTGCCAGCAGTTACAAACAGGGCCTCCAGCCCCAGCATTTT
CASSYKQGLQPQHF
>TRBJ2-2|TRBV7-3|.|.
TGTGCCAGCAGCCTAGACGGGAACACCGGGGAGCTGTTTTTT
CASSLDGNTGELFF
>TRBJ2-7|TRBV7-9|few|.
TGTGCCAGCAGCTTTGAGTACGAGCAGTACTTC
CASSFEYEQYF
>TRBJ1-5|TRBV6-4|.|.
TGTGCCAGCAGTGAATCGGGGGGCAATCAGCCCCAGCATTTT
CASSESGGNQPQHF
>TRBJ2-7|TRBV7-2|.|TRBD1
TGTGCCAGCAGCACACGACAGGGGGCGAGGCACGAGCAGTACTTC
CASSTRQGARHEQYF
>TRBJ1-5|TRBV28|once|.
TGTGCCAGCACCCCGGGGGGGGCCGGCAATCAGCCCCAGCATTTT
CASTPGGAGNQPQHF
>TRBJ2-7|TRBV6-6|.|TRBD2
TGTGCCAGCAGTTTAGCGGGGACCTCCGAGCAGTACTTC
CASSLAGTSEQYF
>TRBJ2-3|TRBV7-2|.|.
TGTGCCAGCAGCTTACCAGCGTGGGGGCGCACAGATACGCAGTATTTT
CASSLPAWGRTDTQYF
>TRBJ2-2|TRBV11-2|once|TRBD1
TGTGCCAGCAGCTCCACGACAGGGGGCAACCCCGGGGAGCTGTTTTTT
CASSSTTGGNPGELFF
>TRBJ1-3|TRBV7-2|few|.
TGTGCCAGCAGCCCCAACAGGGCCTCTGGAAACACCATATATTTT
CASSPNRASGNTIYF
>TRBJ1-2|TRBV19|.|.
TGTGCCAGTAGTATAGCGGGGAGCTATGGCTACACCTTC
CASSIAGSYGYTF
>TRBJ2-7|TRBV10-3|few|.
TGTGCCATCAGTGAATGGCAGGGGAACGAGCAGTACTTC
CAISEWQGNEQYF
>TRBJ2-5|TRBV27|few|TRBD1
TGTGCCAGCAGCCCCACCCCGGGACAGGGGGAGACCCAGTACTTC
CASSPTPGQGETQYF
>TRBJ1-6|TRBV7-2|.|.
TGTGCCAGCAGCTTAGCCGCCTTTTCAGATAATTCACCCCTCCACTTT
CASSLAAFSDNSPLHF
>TRBJ2-2|TRBV2|.|.
TGTGCCAGCAGGGAATACGGGGAGCTGTTTTTT
CASREYGELFF
>TRBJ2-5|TRBV7-3|once|TRBD2
TGTGCCAGCAGCGCATCAAGACTAGCGGGGGGGAAGGAGACCCAGTACTTC
CASSASRLAGGKETQYF
>TRBJ2-7|TRBV5-1|.|TRBD2
TGCGCCAGCAGCTTGGGGCCTAGCGGTATCTACGAGCAGTACTTC
CASSLGPSGIYEQYF
>TRBJ2-4|TRBV28|.|.
TGTGCCAGCGGCCAAAACATTCAGTACTTC
CASGQNIQYF
>TRBJ1-2|TRBV7-9|.|.
TGTGCCAGCAGCTTAGCGGCGGCAGGGAACAACTATGGCTACACCTTC
CASSLAAAGNNYGYTF
>TRBJ2-3|TRBV30|.|.
TGTGCCTGGAGTGTACTTCCTTCGTCGGGAGATACGCAGTATTTT
CAWSVLPSSGDTQYF
>TRBJ1-6|TRBV4-3|.|TRBD1
TGCGCCAGCAGCCAAACAGGGGCCTTTAATTCACCCCTCCACTTT
CASSQTGAFNSPLHF
>TRBJ1-4|TRBV5-4|.|.
TGTGCCAGCAGCTTGGACAGGCGTACTAATGAAAAACTGTTTTTT
CASSLDRRTNEKLFF
>TRBJ2-6|TRBV9|.|.
TGTGCCAGCAGCATACAGAGCTCTGGGGCCAACGTCCTGACTTTC
CASSIQSSGANVLTF
>TRBJ2-4|TRBV2|.|.
TGTGCCAGCAGTCTACGGACTGTGGACATTCAGTACTTC
CASSLRTVDIQYF
>TRBJ1-1|TRBV12-5|.|.
TGTGCTAGTGCCTTTGGGGGGGGAACTGAAGCTTTCTTT
CASAFGGGTEAFF
>TRBJ2-5|TRBV9|.|.
TGTGCCAGCAGCCCACAGGAACGCCCTGAGACCCAGTACTTC
CASSPQERPETQYF
>TRBJ1-5|TRBV6-1|.|.
TGTGCCAGCAGACAGGGTTACAATCAGCCCCAGCATTTT
CASRQGYNQPQHF
>TRBJ2-3|TRBV11-2|.|.
TGTGCCAGCAGCTTAGACGGGCAGGGTTTTGATACGCAGTATTTT
CASSLDGQGFDTQYF